This TCR beta chain was captured by sequencing in a study of radiation and T cells in renal cell carcinoma. The wider study: Nephrectomy followed 15 Gy stereotactic body radiation by 4 weeks.

This CDR3 comprises 14 residues. V lost 5 bases and J lost 0, with 10 bases in between. Germline V CDR1 and CDR2: SGHTA, FQGNSA. Points on this clone: Its target is unknown.

Time point described: blood 2 weeks post-SBRT. Specified treatment: 15 Gy SBRT to primary tumor, nephrectomy 4 weeks later. The patient's renal cell carcinoma had clear cell pathology. Overall study findings and caveats: Baseline intratumoral clonotype presence is unknown without pretreatment biopsies.

Generated by immunoSEQ multiplex PCR, the TCRdb table keeps only in-frame clones and is missing some. Of some 120,000 clones in the sample, 70% to 90% were seen once. This rearrangement joins TRBV7-2 to TRBJ1-2; no definite D call. The clonotype was recovered from a woman in her 70s with renal cell carcinoma. The sample in question was blood, obtained from a patient whose treatment included radiotherapy and nephrectomy. CDR3 in amino acids: CASSRSFTNYGYTF. The CDR3 DNA sequence: TGTGCCAGCAGCCGGAGCTTTACTAACTATGGCTACACCTTC.